A selection of T cell receptor beta chains follows, all from one sample in a study of blood T cells in healthy people across ages. TCRdb reprocessed the 5' RACE reads with MiXCR, giving one entry per CDR3 protein. The sample has 650,000 to 800,000 distinct CDR3 sequences; around two fifths are singletons. Sequenced sample: blood. These TCRs come from a man aged 60-69 years in good health. The CDR3 runs from the conserved cysteine through the conserved F or W. The D gene is left open where the match is weak. Not every row has a clone size; where given, it reads once, few, many or a size class.

CDR3 protein,CDR3 DNA,J gene,D gene,V gene,clone size,CDR3 length
CASGDSGYGYTF,TGTGCCAGCGGAGACAGCGGCTATGGCTACACCTTC,TRBJ1-2,.,TRBV6-1,many,12
CASSLQETKNIQYF,TGTGCCAGCAGCTTGCAGGAAACCAAAAACATTCAGTACTTC,TRBJ2-4,.,TRBV7-2,.,14
CASSHRRDGGELFF,TGCGCCAGCAGCCATCGCAGGGACGGGGGGGAGCTGTTTTTT,TRBJ2-2,.,TRBV4-1,.,14
CASSSNLERDTQYF,TGTGCCAGCAGTTCCAATCTCGAGAGGGATACGCAGTATTTT,TRBJ2-3,.,TRBV27,.,14
CASSFTGNNEQFF,TGTGCCAGCAGTTTTACCGGGAACAATGAGCAGTTCTTC,TRBJ2-1,.,TRBV28,few,13
CASRSARNAGELFF,TGTGCCAGCAGGTCAGCTCGTAATGCCGGGGAGCTGTTTTTT,TRBJ2-2,.,TRBV5-4,once,14
CSARDPLGYNEQFF,TGCAGTGCTAGAGATCCATTAGGGTACAATGAGCAGTTCTTC,TRBJ2-1,.,TRBV20-1,.,14
CASSTARGTNEKLFF,TGTGCCAGCAGCACGGCCAGGGGCACTAATGAAAAACTGTTTTTT,TRBJ1-4,.,TRBV7-9,.,15
CASSEWPGTGGYEQFF,TGTGCCAGCAGTGAATGGCCCGGGACAGGTGGTTATGAGCAGTTCTTC,TRBJ2-1,TRBD1,TRBV25-1,few,16
CASSSGFNQPQHF,TGTGCCAGCAGTTCGGGGTTTAATCAGCCCCAGCATTTT,TRBJ1-5,.,TRBV12-3/TRBV12-4,.,13
CASSLSPGLAVDTQYF,TGTGCCAGCAGTCTCAGCCCGGGACTAGCAGTAGATACGCAGTATTTT,TRBJ2-3,TRBD2,TRBV12-3/TRBV12-4,few,16
CASSRSLAGAVAKNIQYF,TGTGCCAGCAGTCGGTCTCTAGCGGGGGCAGTAGCCAAAAACATTCAGTACTTC,TRBJ2-4,TRBD2,TRBV27,.,18
CATSDQPRTNYEQYF,TGTGCCACCAGTGACCAACCCAGGACAAACTACGAGCAGTACTTC,TRBJ2-7,.,TRBV24-1,.,15
CASSQAAFGSHKETQYF,TGCGCCAGCAGCCAGGCGGCCTTCGGGAGCCATAAAGAGACCCAGTACTTC,TRBJ2-5,.,TRBV4-1,many,17
CASSQSSTGLNNSPLHF,TGTGCCAGCAGCCAATCGAGCACAGGGCTTAATAATTCACCCCTCCACTTT,TRBJ1-6,.,TRBV16,.,17
CSARDRGTARYNEQFF,TGCAGTGCTAGAGATCGCGGGACCGCCCGTTACAATGAGCAGTTCTTC,TRBJ2-1,.,TRBV20-1,.,16
CASSQDPMGRGVQPQHF,TGCGCCAGCAGCCAAGATCCCATGGGCAGGGGGGTTCAGCCCCAGCATTTT,TRBJ1-5,TRBD1,TRBV4-3,.,17
CSAAPRPGNEQFF,TGCAGTGCTGCCCCCCGGCCGGGAAATGAGCAGTTCTTC,TRBJ2-1,.,TRBV20-1,few,13
CSAYWGGTEAFF,TGCAGTGCGTATTGGGGCGGCACTGAAGCTTTCTTT,TRBJ1-1,.,TRBV20-1,.,12
CASSRGQHQPQHF,TGTGCCAGCAGCCGAGGACAGCATCAGCCCCAGCATTTT,TRBJ1-5,.,TRBV7-9,.,13
CSVGGRNQETQYF,TGCAGCGTTGGGGGTAGGAACCAAGAGACCCAGTACTTC,TRBJ2-5,.,TRBV29-1,.,13
CASKSGAGGLNEQFF,TGTGCCAGCAAATCGGGGGCGGGGGGCCTCAATGAGCAGTTCTTC,TRBJ2-1,TRBD2,TRBV2,.,15
CSAPDSASGANVLTF,TGCAGTGCTCCGGACTCTGCCTCTGGGGCCAACGTCCTGACTTTC,TRBJ2-6,.,TRBV20-1,few,15
CASGLEPSGTRGRGNTQYF,TGTGCTAGTGGTTTGGAACCCTCGGGGACGCGGGGCAGGGGGAATACGCAGTATTTT,TRBJ2-3,.,TRBV12-5,.,19
CASSYGQGGNEKLFF,TGTGCCAGCAGTTATGGACAGGGCGGAAATGAAAAACTGTTTTTT,TRBJ1-4,TRBD1,TRBV27,.,15
CASSLAPGTVNQPQHF,TGTGCCAGCAGCTTAGCGCCCGGGACAGTTAATCAGCCCCAGCATTTT,TRBJ1-5,TRBD1,TRBV7-2,.,16
CASSLWTERHYGYTF,TGTGCCAGTAGTCTATGGACAGAACGACACTATGGCTACACCTTC,TRBJ1-2,.,TRBV19,once,15
CASSQEGEAFF,TGCGCCAGCAGCCAAGAAGGTGAAGCTTTCTTT,TRBJ1-1,.,TRBV4-1,few,11
CASSPGNSIYEQYF,TGTGCCAGCTCACCGGGAAACAGTATCTACGAGCAGTACTTC,TRBJ2-7,.,TRBV18,.,14
CASSLGLAGGLNHNEQFF,TGTGCCAGCAGCTTGGGACTAGCGGGGGGCCTGAACCACAATGAGCAGTTCTTC,TRBJ2-1,TRBD2,TRBV7-6,.,18
CASSQMRRGVTEAFF,TGCGCCAGCAGCCAAATGAGGCGAGGGGTAACTGAAGCTTTCTTT,TRBJ1-1,.,TRBV4-3,many,15
CASRKPGMGMNTEAFF,TGTGCCAGCAGAAAACCAGGGATGGGCATGAACACTGAAGCTTTCTTT,TRBJ1-1,.,TRBV12-3/TRBV12-4,.,16
CSVETGTVYEQYF,TGCAGCGTTGAAACGGGGACAGTCTACGAGCAGTACTTC,TRBJ2-7,TRBD1,TRBV29-1,many,13
CASSSGTGGWDEQYF,TGCGCCAGCAGCTCCGGGACAGGGGGCTGGGATGAGCAGTACTTC,TRBJ2-5,TRBD1,TRBV5-1,.,15
CASSLARQTGNQPQHF,TGTGCCAGCAGTTTAGCTCGGCAGACTGGCAATCAGCCCCAGCATTTT,TRBJ1-5,.,TRBV12-3/TRBV12-4,few,16
CASSFRPGGSSYNEQFF,TGTGCCAGCAGCTTCAGACCTGGGGGGAGCTCCTACAATGAGCAGTTCTTC,TRBJ2-1,.,TRBV7-9,.,17
CAIKGTLQETQYF,TGTGCCATCAAGGGGACTCTCCAAGAGACCCAGTACTTC,TRBJ2-5,.,TRBV10-3,many,13
CASSGGIGPTSTDTQYF,TGTGCCAGCAGCGGGGGGATCGGGCCAACTAGCACAGATACGCAGTATTTT,TRBJ2-3,.,TRBV9,.,17
CASSLSRAGEVEQYF,TGTGCCAGCAGCCTTTCAAGGGCCGGAGAAGTCGAGCAGTACTTC,TRBJ2-7,.,TRBV7-9,.,15
CASTRIEGGGYTF,TGTGCCAGCACCCGGATTGAGGGAGGTGGCTACACCTTC,TRBJ1-2,.,TRBV3-1,.,13
CASSQERQGNNEQYF,TGCGCCAGCAGCCAAGAGAGACAGGGGAACAATGAGCAGTACTTC,TRBJ2-7,TRBD1,TRBV4-1,.,15
CASSYLLQRFYGYTF,TGTGCCAGCAGTTACCTGCTACAGCGCTTCTATGGCTACACCTTC,TRBJ1-2,.,TRBV6-2/TRBV6-3,.,15
CASSLVPISGVGQFF,TGTGCCAGCAGCTTAGTTCCCATTAGCGGGGTAGGGCAGTTCTTC,TRBJ2-1,TRBD2,TRBV11-2,once,15
CSARAGQTAYEQYF,TGCAGTGCTAGAGCCGGACAGACAGCCTACGAGCAGTACTTC,TRBJ2-7,.,TRBV20-1,.,14
CAGSSSRESYEQYF,TGTGCCGGCAGCTCCAGCAGGGAATCCTACGAGCAGTACTTC,TRBJ2-7,.,TRBV11-2,.,14
CSAISGRTYEQYF,TGCAGTGCTATTAGCGGGAGAACCTACGAGCAGTACTTC,TRBJ2-7,TRBD2,TRBV20-1,.,13
CASSPPGGGQETQYF,TGTGCCAGCTCACCACCTGGAGGGGGCCAGGAGACCCAGTACTTC,TRBJ2-5,.,TRBV18,.,15
CASSQETTSGANTDTQYF,TGCGCCAGCAGCCAAGAGACCACTAGCGGGGCCAACACAGATACGCAGTATTTT,TRBJ2-3,TRBD2,TRBV4-3,.,18
CSVRTGGTDTQYF,TGCAGTGTCCGGACAGGGGGAACAGATACGCAGTATTTT,TRBJ2-3,TRBD1,TRBV20-1,.,13
CASSFMWAGPGGETQYF,TGTGCCAGCAGTTTTATGTGGGCCGGTCCAGGGGGGGAGACCCAGTACTTC,TRBJ2-5,.,TRBV28,once,17
CASRPGALGTNEKLFF,TGCGCCAGCAGGCCGGGAGCCTTAGGGACTAATGAAAAACTGTTTTTT,TRBJ1-4,.,TRBV5-1,.,16
CASSPGRTGGPETQYF,TGTGCCAGCAGCCCTGGTCGGACAGGGGGCCCCGAGACCCAGTACTTC,TRBJ2-5,TRBD1,TRBV7-3,.,16
CASRKAGANTGGLFF,TGTGCCAGCAGGAAAGCGGGGGCGAACACCGGGGGGCTGTTTTTT,TRBJ2-2,TRBD2,TRBV27,.,15
CASSLAGYRGPTGELFF,TGCGCCAGCAGCTTGGCCGGGTACAGGGGGCCCACCGGGGAGCTGTTTTTT,TRBJ2-2,TRBD1,TRBV5-1,.,17
CASSLTVPYKQYF,TGTGCCAGCAGTTTAACAGTACCATACAAGCAGTACTTC,TRBJ2-4,.,TRBV28,.,13
CASSRAGGGETQFF,TGTGCCAGCAGTCGAGCGGGGGGAGGGGAGACCCAGTTCTTC,TRBJ2-1,TRBD2,TRBV12-3/TRBV12-4,.,14
CASSPQNRITYEQYF,TGTGCCAGCAGTCCTCAAAACAGGATCACCTACGAGCAGTACTTC,TRBJ2-7,.,TRBV27,many,15
CASSLRRSGTYNEQFF,TGCGCCAGCAGTCTAAGACGATCGGGGACCTACAATGAGCAGTTCTTC,TRBJ2-1,.,TRBV4-3,many,16
CASSEGRSAETQYF,TGTGCCAGCAGTGAGGGCCGCTCGGCAGAGACCCAGTACTTC,TRBJ2-5,.,TRBV2,few,14